The clone carrying this TCR beta chain occurred once. Its matching antigen is unknown. V lost 2 bases and J 5 bases, leaving 13 bases between the germline ends. The CDR3 length is 14 residues. Germline values: CDR1 ENHRY, CDR2 SYGVKD. This record belongs to a study of cytomegalovirus exposure and HLA in healthy donors. General study results and limits: The availability of immune exposure information extended only to CMV serostatus. Specificity for CMV antigens was confirmed in vitro for a few of the CMV-associated chains.

The PCR had 60 Vbeta and 13 Jbeta primers. Profiled with immunoSEQ multiplex PCR; TCRdb holds only in-frame clones, not every one. The sample has more than 100,000 clones, approximately 80% seen once. This TCR was sampled from a human donor in good health. The specimen was PBMCs. The chain joins TRBV10-3 to TRBJ2-7; no clear D gene. For the CDR3, the DNA is TGTGCCATCAGTGAGGGCTTTGGTAACGACGAGCAGTACTTC. Its translation: CAISEGFGNDEQYF.